The entry that follows covers one TCR beta chain sequence. The antigen is undetermined. The data derive from a study of shared clonotypes between healthy human individuals. Notes on the study in general: Generally, estimated richness proved larger in naive subsets than it did in memory subsets. Though the depth was large, rarefaction showed that sorted-subset sequencing was incomplete. Compared with clonotypes that all four donors shared, non-shared clonotypes had lower generation probabilities.

Participating donors were healthy, HIV-negative adults free of recent acute infections or vaccinations. The protocol was immunoSEQ multiplex PCR, while the TCRdb copy is restricted to in-frame clones and leaves out a portion. The sample lists approximately 940,000 clones, 76% occurring once. This TCR was sampled from a man in his late teens or twenties in good health. The sequenced material came from memory CD4+ T cells sorted from blood. Subset given: CD45RA-negative fraction.

The CDR3 DNA follows: TGTGCCAGCAGCGTTTCTAGCGGGATGGGGGAGCAGTACTTC. It specifies CASSVSSGMGEQYF. This chain links TRBV9 with TRBJ2-7; 9 nucleotides match TRBD2. This CDR3 contains 14 residues. V shed 2 bases and J 7 bases; nucleotides not matched to a gene: 7. CDR1 and CDR2 from the germline V gene are SGDLS and YYNGEE.